This is a list of T cell receptor beta chains from one sample in a study of blood T cells in healthy people across ages. TCRdb used MiXCR to reprocess the 5' RACE reads, holding one entry per CDR3 protein. The repertoire has 1 million or so distinct CDR3 sequences, about 25% of them found once; the top ten carry approximately 0.7%. This same sample was also part of a study on T cells of mothers and their children.

Material: blood. The receptors stem from a girl aged 2 to 9 in good health. Both conserved end residues are part of each CDR3. The D gene is left open where the match is weak. The size entry is marked missing in some rows and otherwise reads once, few, many or a size class.

clone_size,d_call,v_call,j_call,cdr3_nt,cdr3_aa
few,-,TRBV20-1,TRBJ2-3,TGCAGTGCTAGTCGAATGGGTCCAACTGTCGGCACAGATACGCAGTATTTT,CSASRMGPTVGTDTQYF
-,-,TRBV5-1,TRBJ2-5,TGCGCCAGCAGGGACGGTACCCAAGAGACCCAGTACTTC,CASRDGTQETQYF
few,-,TRBV7-8,TRBJ2-5,TGTGCCAGCAGCGGGGGACGAGTCGCCACAGGCACGGGCCAGTACTTC,CASSGGRVATGTGQYF
-,TRBD1,TRBV7-2,TRBJ1-2,TGTGCCAGCAGCGTAATACAGGGGGATCCTGGCTACACCTTC,CASSVIQGDPGYTF
few,TRBD1,TRBV11-2,TRBJ1-5,TGTGCCAGCAGCTCGACGGACAGGGACAATCAGCCCCAGCATTTT,CASSSTDRDNQPQHF
few,TRBD2,TRBV4-1,TRBJ2-3,TGCGCCAGCAGCCTGAATACGAGGGAGGGACGCACAGATACGCAGTATTTT,CASSLNTREGRTDTQYF
few,-,TRBV7-8,TRBJ2-7,TGTGCCAGCAGCTTAGATGGGGGCATCAACTACGAGCAGTACTTC,CASSLDGGINYEQYF
-,-,TRBV20-1,TRBJ2-7,TGCAGTGCCCACGTCGGACGGGGCTACGAGCAGTACTTC,CSAHVGRGYEQYF
-,TRBD2,TRBV6-4,TRBJ2-1,TGTGCCAGCAGTGTCACTAGCGGGAGGGGGAATGAGCAGTTCTTC,CASSVTSGRGNEQFF
-,TRBD2,TRBV27,TRBJ2-7,TGTGCCAGCAGTTTACTGGGACTAGCGGGCGCCACCCACGAGCAGTACTTC,CASSLLGLAGATHEQYF
-,-,TRBV29-1,TRBJ1-4,TGCAGCGTCCCGGGGACGAGTGAAAAACTGTTTTTT,CSVPGTSEKLFF
-,TRBD2,TRBV19,TRBJ2-1,TGTGCCAGTAGTATAGGACTAGCGGGAGGGCCGGGCAATGAGCAGTTCTTC,CASSIGLAGGPGNEQFF
-,-,TRBV20-1,TRBJ2-7,TGCAGTGCTAGAGATACTTCGGACACGGGTTACGAGCAGTACTTC,CSARDTSDTGYEQYF
-,TRBD2,TRBV20-1,TRBJ2-1,TGCAGTGCTAGAGATCCCGGACTAGCGAAGAATGAGCAGTTCTTC,CSARDPGLAKNEQFF
-,-,TRBV4-3,TRBJ2-7,TGCGCCAGCAGCCAAGACAGGGCCAGCTCCTACGAGCAGTACTTC,CASSQDRASSYEQYF
-,-,TRBV6-5,TRBJ2-1,TGTGCCAGTATACGACCAACTAGTGTCTTTGAGCAGTTCTTC,CASIRPTSVFEQFF
few,-,TRBV19,TRBJ2-4,TGTGCCAGTAGTTTCGACAGGCTGGGCAAAAACATTCAGTACTTC,CASSFDRLGKNIQYF
-,-,TRBV20-1,TRBJ2-3,TGCAGTGCTAGAGATTGGCTACAGGGCTCAGATACGCAGTATTTT,CSARDWLQGSDTQYF
few,TRBD1,TRBV29-1,TRBJ2-7,TGCAGCGTGGGACAGGGTCACCTAAGCTACGAGCAGTACTTC,CSVGQGHLSYEQYF
-,-,TRBV5-5,TRBJ2-5,TGTGCCAGCAGCTTGAGGCAGGGGCAGCGAGAGACCCAGTACTTC,CASSLRQGQRETQYF
-,-,TRBV29-1,TRBJ2-4,TGCAGCGTTGAGGGAGTAGACTCAAACATTCAGTACTTC,CSVEGVDSNIQYF
-,-,TRBV7-8,TRBJ1-4,TGTGCCAGCCGCGACAGGACTAATGAAAAACTGTTCTTT,CASRDRTNEKLFF
-,TRBD1,TRBV20-1,TRBJ1-2,TGCAGTGCTGACTCCGGGACAGTTTATGGCTACACCTTC,CSADSGTVYGYTF
few,TRBD1,TRBV28,TRBJ2-5,TGTGCCAGCAGTTTATCTTCGGACAGGGAAGAGACCCAGTACTTC,CASSLSSDREETQYF
few,TRBD1,TRBV28,TRBJ2-1,TGTGCCAGCAGGGGACAGGGGACCGAGCAGTTCTTC,CASRGQGTEQFF